This T cell receptor (beta chain) was sequenced in a study of T cell repertoires in cytomegalovirus infection. MiXCR, applied by TCRdb to the reads, yields one record per CDR3 protein. The data hold about 900,000 distinct CDR3 sequences, with roughly 30% observed a single time. This clonotype was counted ten times or more. The antigen remains undetermined. This CDR3 spans 12 amino acids. Trimming took 6 bases from V and 7 from J, leaving 10 bases between them. V and J are TRBV12-3 or TRBV12-4 and TRBJ2-1, with no clear D. This receptor was obtained from a human donor in good health (CMV status not recorded). Some clones in this sample may be carry-over from other donors' samples. Specimen: cultured CD8+ T cells from PBMCs, collected from culture after CMV antigen stimulation. Written as DNA, the CDR3 is TGTGCCAGCAGGTTGGGTGGTAATGAGCAGTTCTTC. Translation gives CASRLGGNEQFF.